A single T cell receptor (beta chain) is shown here with its context. The entry originates in a study of technical replicates of blood from a few donors. This CDR3 has 16 residues. From germline, CDR1 is SGHNT and CDR2 YENEEA. V gave up 1 base and J gave up 0 bases; unmatched junction bases: 0. Assay used: immunoSEQ multiplex PCR; TCRdb lists only in-frame clones, some missing. The table shows fewer than 85,000 clones, with around 96% occurring only once. This sequence joins TRBV11-3 and TRBJ2-3; 11 positions agree with TRBD2. Specimen: T cells isolated from PBMCs. This TCR derives from a human donor in good health. The CDR3 spells CASSLGTSGSTDTQYF. The CDR3 DNA is TGTGCCAGCAGCTTAGGGACTAGCGGGAGCACAGATACGCAGTATTTT.